A single sample gave rise to the 9 T cell receptor beta chains below, sequenced in a study of naive and memory T cell subsets. The beta constant-region primer was an equimolar mix of two oligonucleotides covering TRBC1 and TRBC2. Via MiXCR, TCRdb re-called the UMI-ligation and nested PCR reads, giving one row per CDR3 protein. The table shows some 85,000 distinct CDR3 sequences, with around 13% occurring only once. Input material: central memory CD4+ T cells from blood. These TCRs come from a human donor in good health.

Only a few counts were recorded for this clonotype. V gene TRBV3-1 combines with J gene TRBJ2-3; perhaps D is TRBD1 or TRBD2 (6 bases each). The germline V gene has CDR1 LGHDT and CDR2 YNNKEL (reference sequence). The CDR3 has 14 amino acids. Deletions cut 1 base from V and 7 bases from J, with 12 bases between. This chain's CDR3 is CASSQAGAWNTQYF. The CDR3 nucleotides are TGTGCCAGCAGCCAAGCGGGGGCGTGGAATACGCAGTATTTT.

The V gene is TRBV29-1, the J gene TRBJ2-3; the D gene is possibly TRBD1 (5 bases). This CDR3 is built from 13 residues. CDR1 and CDR2 from the germline V gene are SQVTM and ANQGSEA. V was cut by 5 bases and J by 0 bases, with 9 bases left in between. CDR3 nucleotide sequence: TGCAGCGTTCACAGGCCTAGCACAGATACGCAGTATTTT. Its protein is CSVHRPSTDTQYF.

This clonotype has at least ten counts. The chain couples TRBV27 to TRBJ2-7, with a weak D call TRBD2 (5 bases). The V gene lost 7 bases and the J gene lost 7 bases, with 14 bases spanning the gap. The CDR3 length is 12 residues. In germline, CDR1 is MNHEY, CDR2 SMNVEV (reference sequence). Written as DNA, the CDR3 is TGTGCCAGCAAGAGGTCGTCGGGGGAGCAGTACTTC. Translation: CASKRSSGEQYF.

The sample holds many counts of this clonotype. The genes are TRBV28 and TRBJ2-7; D is possibly TRBD2 (5 bases). CDR3 length: 12 amino acids. The germline gives CDR1 MDHEN, CDR2 SYDVKM. Between the trimmed V and J ends, which lost 7 bases and 6 bases, there was a span of 13 bases. The CDR3 spells CASKSPGSEQYF. CDR3 sequence (DNA): TGTGCCAGCAAGAGTCCGGGATCCGAGCAGTACTTC. The full variable domain, its missing parts supplied by reference TRBV28 and TRBJ2-7, is DVKVTQSSRYLVKRTGEKVFLECVQDMDHENMFWYRQDPGLGLRLIYFSYDVKMKEKGDIPEGYSVSREKKERFSLILESASTNQTSMYLCASKSPGSEQYFGPGTRLTVT.

The V call is TRBV20-1, the J call TRBJ2-3; D unclear. V dropped 3 bases and J dropped 7 bases, with 20 bases sitting between them. This CDR3 spans 15 amino acids. The germline V gene encodes CDR1 DFQATT and CDR2 SNEGSKA (reference sequence). This CDR3 is CSASPIVGLIYTQYF. DNA for the CDR3: TGCAGTGCTAGTCCCATAGTCGGCCTCATATATACGCAGTATTTT.

V and J are TRBV5-1 and TRBJ2-5; 7 bases are a match to TRBD1. J was trimmed by 4 bases and V by 5 bases; bases with no gene match: 2. Germline loops: CDR1 SGHRS, CDR2 YFSETQ. The CDR3 totals 12 residues. The CDR3 here is CASRGQSETQYF. CDR3 nucleotides: TGCGCCAGCAGGGGACAGTCAGAGACCCAGTACTTC.

This clonotype was detected only a few times. The rearrangement uses TRBV10-3 and TRBJ1-1, with 7 bases matching TRBD1. Trimming took 7 bases from V and 1 from J; bases not matched to a gene: 6. The germline V gene has CDR1 ENHRY and CDR2 SYGVKD. This CDR3 contains 14 residues. The CDR3 coding sequence is TGTGCCATCAAACCGACAGGGCAGAACACTGAAGCTTTCTTT. Amino acid sequence: CAIKPTGQNTEAFF.

This clonotype was picked up a small number of times. The gene calls are TRBV29-1 and TRBJ1-2; weak D call: TRBD1 (6 bases). CDR3 length equals 11 residues. CDR1 is SQVTM, CDR2 ANQGSEA, per germline. This CDR3 reads CTGGGLNGYTF. CDR3 nucleotide sequence: TGCACCGGAGGGGGGTTGAATGGCTACACCTTC.

V usage is TRBV3-1 and J usage is TRBJ1-2; weak D call: TRBD1 (6 bases). Trimming stripped 1 base from V and 7 bases from J, with 10 bases between. The germline V gene encodes CDR1 LGHDT and CDR2 YNNKEL (reference sequence). The CDR3 has 13 amino acids. CDR3 sequence reads: CASSQAQGSGYTF. For the CDR3, the DNA is TGTGCCAGCAGCCAAGCACAGGGATCTGGCTACACCTTC. The complete variable domain, with remaining parts taken from reference TRBV3-1 and TRBJ1-2, reads DTAVSQTPKYLVTQMGNDKSIKCEQNLGHDTMYWYKQDSKKFLKIMFSYNNKELIINETVPNRFSPKSPDKAHLNLHINSLELGDSAVYFCASSQAQGSGYTFGSGTRLTVV.